One sample yielded the 14 T cell receptor beta chains listed below, sequenced in a study of blood T cell repertoires in COVID-19. The protocol was immunoSEQ multiplex PCR, while the TCRdb copy is restricted to in-frame clones and leaves out a portion. The sample records 250,000 to 300,000 clones, approximately 84% being singletons. Sequenced sample: PBMCs or T cells enriched from blood (not recorded which). The source of these receptors is a man in his late teens or twenties who had recovered from COVID-19.

The rearrangement joins TRBV28 to TRBJ1-5; D remains unclear. Between the trimmed V and J ends, which lost 3 bases and 4 bases, there was a span of 16 bases. CDR3 length: 16 residues. CDR1 MDHEN and CDR2 SYDVKM come from the germline V gene. The CDR3 is CASSFYAGIINQPQHF. The CDR3 bases are TGTGCCAGCAGTTTCTACGCCGGGATTATTAATCAGCCCCAGCATTTT.

The V call is TRBV2, the J call TRBJ2-5; 9 bases are a match to TRBD1. From germline, CDR1 is SNHLY and CDR2 FYNNEI. The CDR3 has 14 amino acids. J was trimmed by 2 bases and V by 5 bases; bases with no gene match: 3. DNA of the CDR3: TGTGCCAGCAGTTCGGACAGGGGACAAGAGACCCAGTACTTC. Translation: CASSSDRGQETQYF.

The chain is built from TRBV5-1 and TRBJ2-5, with D tentatively TRBD1 (5 bases). Looked up from germline, CDR1 is SGHRS and CDR2 is YFSETQ. Trimming took 4 bases from V and 2 from J, leaving 12 bases between them. The CDR3 covers 14 residues. CDR3 region: CASSQMGQQETQYF. In nucleotides, the CDR3 is TGCGCCAGCAGCCAAATGGGGCAGCAAGAGACCCAGTACTTC.

In its sample, this clone was seen once. The chain recombines TRBV19 with TRBJ2-7; TRBD1 matches 8 bases. J gave up 3 bases and V 5 bases, and 9 bases lay outside the gene matches. CDR1 is LNHDA, CDR2 SQIVND, per germline (reference sequence). This CDR3 has 15 residues. CDR3 nucleotide sequence: TGTGCCAGTAGTGTACCGGGACAGGAGTTCTACGAGCAGTACTTC. Its protein is CASSVPGQEFYEQYF.

The J gene is TRBJ1-5, the V gene TRBV6-5; 9 nucleotides line up with TRBD1. The germline V gene encodes CDR1 MNHEY and CDR2 SVGAGI. This CDR3 contains 14 residues. J lost 7 bases, V lost 6 bases, and 7 bases had no gene match. The CDR3 region has the DNA TGTGCCAGCAGCCTGGACAGGGGTTACCAGCCCCAGCATTTT. Its translation: CASSLDRGYQPQHF.

V is TRBV4-2 and J is TRBJ2-6; D is unclear. The CDR3 totals 21 residues. The V gene's germline CDR1 is LGHNA and CDR2 YNFKEQ. V dropped 1 base and J dropped 0 bases, with 22 bases sitting between them. CDR3 sequence reads: CASSQVRHKKDQVSGANVLTF. The CDR3 bases are TGTGCCAGCAGCCAAGTTCGTCACAAAAAAGATCAGGTCTCTGGGGCCAACGTCCTGACTTTC.

The DNA of the CDR3 is TGCAGCGTTGAGAAACAGGGGCAAGAGACCCAGTACTTC. Translated, it gives CSVEKQGQETQYF. The V gene is TRBV29-1, the J gene TRBJ2-5, with 7 bases identical to TRBD1. The CDR3 is 13 amino acids. CDR1 is SQVTM and CDR2 is ANQGSEA in the germline V gene. J lost 2 bases, V lost 3 bases, and 3 bases had no gene match.

V gene TRBV4-1 combines with J gene TRBJ2-7; 10 nucleotides line up with TRBD1. The CDR3 spans 15 residues. From germline, CDR1 is MGHRA and CDR2 YSYEKL. The V and J ends lost 2 bases and 3 bases, in that order; junction bases with no gene match: 4. The CDR3 nucleotides read TGCGCCAGCAGCCAACCTGGGACAGGGGTCTACGAGCAGTACTTC. As protein: CASSQPGTGVYEQYF.

The J gene is TRBJ2-1, the V gene TRBV3-1 (or the pseudogene TRBV3-2), with 9 bases aligning to TRBD2. Germline CDR1 LGHDT, CDR2 YNNKEL (reference sequence). V lost 3 bases to trimming and J lost 6 bases; unmatched junction nucleotides: 3. This CDR3 is built from 14 residues. In DNA form, the CDR3 reads TGTGCCAGCAGCCATCGTAGCGGGGGCAATGAGCAGTTCTTC. This translates into CASSHRSGGNEQFF.

This chain links TRBV7-8 with TRBJ2-1, with 8 bases lining up with TRBD2. Germline V CDR1 and CDR2: SGHVS, FQNEAQ. V shed 0 bases, J shed 8 bases, and the junction held 15 bases outside the gene matches. The CDR3 runs 18 residues. CDR3 amino acids: CASSLATSGSHFRDEQFF. In nucleotides, the CDR3 is TGTGCCAGCAGCTTAGCGACGAGCGGGAGTCACTTTAGGGATGAGCAGTTCTTC. Together with reference TRBV7-8 and TRBJ2-1, the CDR3 gives the full variable domain: GAGVSQSPRYKVAKRGQDVALRCDPISGHVSLFWYQQALGQGPEFLTYFQNEAQLDKSGLPSDRFFAERPEGSVSTLKIQRTQQEDSAVYLCASSLATSGSHFRDEQFFGPGTRLTVL.

This chain uses TRBV6-5 with TRBJ2-4, with 9 nucleotides matching TRBD1. There are 16 residues in the CDR3. Germline V gene data show CDR1 as MNHEY and CDR2 as SVGAGI. Trimming at V came to 2 bases and at J to 4 bases, leaving 6 bases not matched to a gene. The chain's CDR3 is CASSYTWGQGKNIQYF. The CDR3 DNA reads as TGTGCCAGCAGTTACACCTGGGGACAGGGAAAAAACATTCAGTACTTC.

CDR3 region: CSVPLGEAFF. The CDR3 nucleotides are TGCAGCGTGCCACTAGGCGAAGCTTTCTTT. This chain connects TRBV29-1 to TRBJ1-1; D uncertain. Trimming took 6 bases from V and 8 from J, leaving 10 bases between them. In germline, CDR1 is SQVTM, CDR2 ANQGSEA. The length of the CDR3 is 10 residues.

V is TRBV27 and J is TRBJ2-3; TRBD2 aligns across 11 bases. The CDR3 runs 16 residues. The V and J ends lost 5 bases and 0 bases, in that order; junction bases with no gene match: 4. Germline lookup yields CDR1 MNHEY and CDR2 SMNVEV (reference sequence). The CDR3 sequence: CASSRGLAVSTDTQYF. The CDR3 DNA sequence: TGTGCCAGCAGTCGGGGACTAGCGGTTAGCACAGATACGCAGTATTTT.

The chain has TRBV5-1 and TRBJ2-5; D unresolved. V lost 4 bases, J lost 2 bases, and 12 bases lay in between. Germline CDR1 reads SGHRS; CDR2 reads YFSETQ. The CDR3 is 14 amino acids. DNA for the CDR3: TGCGCCAGCAGCGACGGAGACTTGCAAGAGACCCAGTACTTC. Translating gives CASSDGDLQETQYF.